This TCR beta chain was obtained from a study of cytomegalovirus exposure and HLA in healthy donors. Sampled while nominally healthy, donors likely had unrecorded immune exposures. Findings and caveats of the study: As a later analysis showed, a missense DCLRE1C variant was linked to trimming of TCR beta V- and J-genes.

Primers included in the PCR were 60 Vbeta and 13 Jbeta primers. Per the original data handling: Later analysis identified around 85 million unique TCR beta chains, about 10 million shared. Profiled with immunoSEQ multiplex PCR; TCRdb holds only in-frame clones, not every one. The V and J calls and the clone size are those of that table, but D and trimming were determined from the DNA. This sample has 100,000 to 150,000 clones, with about 80% found just once. This CDR3 is 14 amino acids long. In germline, CDR1 is MDHEN, CDR2 SYDVKM. V shed 6 bases, J shed 0 bases, and the junction held 5 bases outside the gene matches. This clone was counted only a few times. The antigen is not known.

The sequence was collected from a woman in her 40s in good health and CMV-seronegative. The gene calls are TRBV28 and TRBJ2-7, with 7 bases aligning to TRBD1. The sample comprised PBMCs. DNA of the CDR3: TGTGCCAGCAGCCGGGACAGCAACTCCTACGAGCAGTACTTC. Encoded protein: CASSRDSNSYEQYF. The variable domain in full, with the rest retrieved from reference TRBV28 and TRBJ2-7, is DVKVTQSSRYLVKRTGEKVFLECVQDMDHENMFWYRQDPGLGLRLIYFSYDVKMKEKGDIPEGYSVSREKKERFSLILESASTNQTSMYLCASSRDSNSYEQYFGPGTRLTVT.